The sequence of this TCR beta chain was determined in a study of T cell responses to AZD1222 COVID-19 vaccine. TCRdb's table, derived via immunoSEQ multiplex PCR, lists solely in-frame clones and lacks some. The sample consists of around 150,000 clones, 85% to 95% of them appearing once. With V trimmed by 4 bases and J by 0 bases, 11 bases remained unmatched. The CDR3 runs 18 residues. Germline V gene sequence: CDR1 SGHAT, CDR2 FQNNGV. This TCR derives from an adult in good health. The source material was peripheral blood, sampled on day 0 of AZD1222 vaccination. This sequence joins TRBV11-2 and TRBJ2-3; 9 bases agree with TRBD2. The chain's CDR3 is CASSSIAGVRWSTDTQYF. The CDR3 DNA is TGTGCCAGCAGCTCTATAGCGGGGGTACGATGGAGCACAGATACGCAGTATTTT.